Listed here are 11 T cell receptor beta chains from one sample, sequenced in a study of cytomegalovirus exposure and HLA in healthy donors. PCR used 60 Vbeta primers and 13 Jbeta primers. The method was immunoSEQ multiplex PCR; TCRdb's version includes in-frame clones alone and lacks a portion of them. The sample has approximately 190,000 clones, around 86% seen once. Sequenced: PBMCs. The receptors shown here come from a man aged 40-49 years in good health and CMV-seropositive.

This clone was picked up one time. The chain carries TRBV5-1 and TRBJ2-1; 8 bases match TRBD2. The CDR3 consists of 14 residues. In germline, CDR1 is SGHRS, CDR2 YFSETQ. Losses at the gene ends were 6 bases for V and 5 bases for J; bases not matched to a gene: 7. CDR3 in DNA: TGCGCCAGCACTAGACGGGGGGGCCACAATGAGCAGTTCTTC. It is translated as CASTRRGGHNEQFF. Full variable domain (rest looked up from reference TRBV5-1 and TRBJ2-1): KAGVTQTPRYLIKTRGQQVTLSCSPISGHRSVSWYQQTPGQGLQFLFEYFSETQRNKGNFPGRFSGRQFSNSRSEMNVSTLELGDSALYLCASTRRGGHNEQFFGPGTRLTVL.

V and J are TRBV7-9 and TRBJ1-1; perhaps TRBD1 as D (5 bases). CDR1 is SEHNR and CDR2 is FQNEAQ in the germline V gene (reference sequence). This CDR3 has 16 residues. V was shortened by 1 base and J by 5 bases, with 17 bases between the two germline ends. The CDR3 here is CASSLGQGEKWTEAFF. The CDR3 bases are TGTGCCAGCAGCTTAGGGCAGGGCGAAAAATGGACTGAAGCTTTCTTT.

This chain uses TRBV30 with TRBJ2-3, with 8 bases aligning to TRBD2. CDR3 length: 14 residues. Germline V gives CDR1 GTSNPN, CDR2 SVGIG (reference sequence). J gave up 8 bases and V 4 bases, and 11 bases lay outside the gene matches. Here the CDR3 DNA reads TGTGCCTGGACCCCGGGGGGGAGTAGCGGTACGCAGTATTTT. It is translated as CAWTPGGSSGTQYF. Based on the CDR3 plus reference TRBV30 and TRBJ2-3, the full variable domain is SQTIHQWPATLVQPVGSPLSLECTVEGTSNPNLYWYRQAAGRGLQLLFYSVGIGQISSEVPQNLSASRPQDRQFILSSKKLLLSDSGFYLCAWTPGGSSGTQYFGPGTRLTVL.

The V gene is TRBV2, the J gene TRBJ2-7; 9 bases align to TRBD1. Trimming at V came to 5 bases and at J to 3 bases, leaving 5 bases not matched to a gene. The CDR3 length is 14 residues. The germline V gene encodes CDR1 SNHLY and CDR2 FYNNEI. The CDR3 protein is CASSPRTGVYEQYF. As DNA, the CDR3 is TGTGCCAGCAGTCCTCGGACAGGGGTCTACGAGCAGTACTTC.

This clone was picked up one time. This chain connects TRBV19 to TRBJ2-5; 12 nucleotides agree with TRBD1. From germline, CDR1 is LNHDA and CDR2 SQIVND (reference sequence). With 4 bases clipped from V and 5 bases from J, the junction kept 5 bases outside the gene matches. This CDR3 region has 15 residues. The CDR3 loop reads CASSTGTGGRETQYF. The CDR3 nucleotides are TGTGCCAGTAGTACCGGGACAGGGGGCCGGGAGACCCAGTACTTC.

The V and J genes are TRBV6-5 and TRBJ1-6; unclear D gene. The CDR3 is made up of 14 amino acids. The V end lost 9 bases, the J end lost 9 bases, and 18 bases lay between the germline ends. In germline, CDR1 is MNHEY, CDR2 SVGAGI. The CDR3 DNA reads as TGTGCCAGTTCCATCGGTCCCTCGGGTTCACCCCTCCACTTT. Protein product: CASSIGPSGSPLHF.

The chain combines TRBV10-3 with TRBJ2-7; 8 bases fit TRBD2. Germline assignment: CDR1 ENHRY and CDR2 SYGVKD. The CDR3 covers 17 residues. J gave up 5 bases and V 0 bases, and 12 bases lay outside the gene matches. CDR3 loop: CAISESKDGSGGHEQYF. For the CDR3, the DNA is TGTGCCATCAGTGAGTCGAAGGATGGCAGCGGGGGCCACGAGCAGTACTTC.

A single count supports this clone. This chain joins TRBV6-5 and TRBJ1-1; 8 bases agree with TRBD1. This CDR3 region has 15 residues. Trimming at V came to 5 bases and at J to 4 bases, leaving 9 bases not matched to a gene. The V gene's germline CDR1 is MNHEY and CDR2 SVGAGI. In DNA form, the CDR3 reads TGTGCCAGCAGTGCTTTAGACAGGGGAAGCACTGAAGCTTTCTTT. It codes for CASSALDRGSTEAFF.

In DNA, the CDR3 is TGTGCCAGCAGCTTAAACCGGGGGAAAACTGAAGCTTTCTTT. Translating gives CASSLNRGKTEAFF. V is TRBV7-2 and J is TRBJ1-1, with D possibly TRBD1 on 5 matching bases. The V end lost 2 bases, the J end lost 5 bases, and 12 bases lay between the germline ends. The CDR3 runs to 14 residues. CDR1 is SGHTA and CDR2 is FQGNSA in the germline V gene.

This chain links TRBV4-2 with TRBJ2-7; TRBD1 matches at 7 bases. This CDR3 comprises 14 residues. The germline V gene encodes CDR1 LGHNA and CDR2 YNFKEQ. V gave up 3 bases and J gave up 0 bases; unmatched junction bases: 2. The CDR3 sequence is CASSQPGGSYEQYF. CDR3 in DNA: TGTGCCAGCAGCCAGCCAGGGGGCTCCTACGAGCAGTACTTC.

The chain links TRBV5-6 to TRBJ2-5; tentatively, D is TRBD2 (7 bases). V dropped 0 bases and J dropped 1 base, with 13 bases sitting between them. This CDR3 spans 16 amino acids. Germline V gene data show CDR1 as SGHDT and CDR2 as YYEEEE. The CDR3 region is CASSLAMGGGQETQYF. CDR3 DNA sequence: TGTGCCAGCAGCTTGGCAATGGGAGGGGGCCAAGAGACCCAGTACTTC.